This TCR beta chain was documented in a study of early T cells in non-severe SARS-CoV-2 infection. This clonotype turned up a few times. The CDR3 is 13 residues long. The V end lost 4 bases, the J end lost 13 bases, and 18 bases lay between the germline ends. CDR1 and CDR2 (germline): SGHTA, FQGTGA. One entry per CDR3 protein, called by TCRdb with MiXCR from the 5' RACE reads. The sample holds 85,000 to 95,000 distinct CDR3 sequences, about 15% seen once. This receptor was obtained from an adult who was a healthcare worker with PCR-confirmed SARS-CoV-2 infection or an uninfected control (not recorded which). Sample: whole blood, taken at baseline. The rearrangement joins TRBV7-3 to TRBJ2-3; D perhaps matches TRBD1 (5 bases). CDR3 coding DNA: TGTGCCAGCAGCTCCAAGGAGCCAGGGTACAAGTATTTT. Translating gives CASSSKEPGYKYF.